Reported below is one TCR beta chain. Germline V lookup: CDR1 SEHNR, CDR2 FQNEAQ (reference sequence). The CDR3 length is 15 residues. V lost 5 bases to trimming and J lost 7 bases, with 20 bases between them. This record comes from a study of blood T cells in healthy people across ages. Primed by a sample-barcoded 5' primer and a J-beta primer mix, a second PCR proceeded for about 7 to 11 cycles. TCRdb redid the calling of the 5' RACE reads with MiXCR, one entry per CDR3 protein. The repertoire holds about 970,000 distinct CDR3 sequences, with 51% as singletons. The V call is TRBV7-9, the J call TRBJ1-2, with no clear D. This receptor was identified in a woman aged 55-69 years in good health. The sequenced sample consisted of blood. The chain's CDR3 is CASSPDGVFRFGYTF. DNA for the CDR3: TGTGCCAGCAGCCCAGATGGGGTTTTTAGGTTTGGCTACACCTTC. Together with reference TRBV7-9 and TRBJ1-2, the CDR3 gives the full variable domain: DTGVSQNPRHKITKRGQNVTFRCDPISEHNRLYWYRQTLGQGPEFLTYFQNEAQLEKSRLLSDRFSAERPKGSFSTLEIQRTEQGDSAMYLCASSPDGVFRFGYTFGSGTRLTVV.